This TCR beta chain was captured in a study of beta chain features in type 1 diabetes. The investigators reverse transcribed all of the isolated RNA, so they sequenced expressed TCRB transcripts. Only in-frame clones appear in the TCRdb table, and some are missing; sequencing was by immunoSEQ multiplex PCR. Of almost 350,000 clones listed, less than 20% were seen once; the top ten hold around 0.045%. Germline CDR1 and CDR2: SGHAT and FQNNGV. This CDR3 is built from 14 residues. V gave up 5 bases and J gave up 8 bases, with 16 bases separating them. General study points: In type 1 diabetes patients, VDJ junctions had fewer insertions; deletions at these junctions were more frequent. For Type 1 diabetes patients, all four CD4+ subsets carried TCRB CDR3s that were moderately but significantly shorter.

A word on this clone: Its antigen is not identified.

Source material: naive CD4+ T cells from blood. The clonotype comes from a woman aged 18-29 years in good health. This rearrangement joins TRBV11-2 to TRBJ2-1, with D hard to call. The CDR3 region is CASSPPPAADEQFF. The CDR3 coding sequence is TGTGCCAGCAGCCCCCCACCGGCGGCGGATGAGCAGTTCTTC.